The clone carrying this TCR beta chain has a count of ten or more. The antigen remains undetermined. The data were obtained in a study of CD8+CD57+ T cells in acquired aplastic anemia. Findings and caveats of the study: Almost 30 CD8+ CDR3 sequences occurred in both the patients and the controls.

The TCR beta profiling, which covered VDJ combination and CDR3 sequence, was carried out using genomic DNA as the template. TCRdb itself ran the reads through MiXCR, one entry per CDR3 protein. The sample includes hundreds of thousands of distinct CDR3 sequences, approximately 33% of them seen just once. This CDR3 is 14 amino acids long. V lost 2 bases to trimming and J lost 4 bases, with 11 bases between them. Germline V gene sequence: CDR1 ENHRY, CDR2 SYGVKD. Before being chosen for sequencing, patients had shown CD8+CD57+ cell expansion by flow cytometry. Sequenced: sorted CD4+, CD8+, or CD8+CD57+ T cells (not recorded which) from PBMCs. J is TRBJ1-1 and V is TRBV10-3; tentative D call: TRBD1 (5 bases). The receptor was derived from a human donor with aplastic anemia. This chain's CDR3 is CAISERGESTEAFF. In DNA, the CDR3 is TGTGCCATCAGTGAGCGAGGGGAATCCACTGAAGCTTTCTTT.